This T cell receptor (beta chain) was observed in a study of blood T cells in healthy people across ages. Overall study findings and caveats: It was the long-lived donors that had more naive CD4+ cells and higher diversity than aged donors.

The sample holds a few counts of this clonotype. Its specificity is not known. Together with a sample-barcoded 5' primer, a J-beta primer mix was included in a second PCR lasting roughly 6 to 12 cycles. A 12-random-nucleotide template-switch adaptor tagged each cDNA molecule. TCRdb reprocessed the 5' RACE reads via MiXCR and lists one record per CDR3 protein. Of just over 1 million distinct CDR3 sequences detected, 40% to 55% appear once; the ten largest clones hold under 20%. The sample consisted of blood. The receptor was derived from a woman aged 55 to 70 in good health.

The CDR3 nucleotides read TGTGCCAGCAGCCACCGAGGGGGCTATCTCGACCTCGATGAGCAGTTCTTC. Translated: CASSHRGGYLDLDEQFF. The chain links TRBV3-1 to TRBJ2-1; 7 positions agree with TRBD1. After removal of 3 bases from V and 8 bases from J, the junction contained 16 bases not matched to a gene. The CDR3 length is 17 residues. Per germline, CDR1 LGHDT and CDR2 YNNKEL (reference sequence).